A single sample is the source of the 3 T cell receptor beta chains below, sequenced in a study of blood T cell repertoires in COVID-19. Only in-frame clones appear in the TCRdb table, and some are missing; sequencing was by immunoSEQ multiplex PCR. The data contain some 200,000 clones, around 89% of them singletons. The sample comprised PBMCs or T cells enriched from blood (not recorded which). All receptors come from a woman between 18 and 30 years old who had recovered from COVID-19.

A remark on this clone: An end of the junction differs from the germline gene, which may be a read error. This chain links TRBV6-1 with TRBJ1-6; no firm D call. Germline CDR1 and CDR2: MNHNS and SASEGT. CDR3 length: 15 residues. CDR3 DNA sequence: TGTGCCAGCAGAGAAGTGACCGGAGGTAATTCACCCCTCCACTTT. It specifies CASREVTGGNSPLHF.

V usage is TRBV12-5 and J usage is TRBJ2-2, with TRBD2 identical over 10 bases. Germline lookup yields CDR1 LGHNT and CDR2 FRNRAP. This CDR3 is built from 17 residues. J was trimmed by 5 bases and V by 4 bases; bases with no gene match: 10. The CDR3 reads CASGYGLAGGVTGELFF. The CDR3 coding sequence is TGTGCTAGTGGTTACGGGTTAGCGGGAGGTGTAACCGGGGAGCTGTTTTTT.

V and J are TRBV6-2 or TRBV6-3 and TRBJ2-4, with D possibly TRBD1 on 5 matching bases. In germline, CDR1 is MNHEY, CDR2 SVGEGT. Deletions cut 0 bases from V and 0 bases from J, with 18 bases between. There are 19 residues in the CDR3. The CDR3 loop reads CASSYSDHVLRVAKNIQYF. DNA of the CDR3: TGTGCCAGCAGTTACTCCGACCATGTCCTCAGGGTAGCCAAAAACATTCAGTACTTC.